This T cell receptor beta chain was captured by sequencing in a study of PD-1 blockade in mismatch repair-deficient tumors. Study summary: Patients had approximately 12 mismatch repair-deficient cancer types, all previously treated and progressing.

TCRdb's copy holds only in-frame clones and misses some; the assay was immunoSEQ multiplex PCR. This sample has about 24,000 clones, with 83% found just once. In the case of this clone: As yet, its antigen is unknown.

The CDR3 totals 14 residues. Germline V gene lookup returns CDR1 WNHNN and CDR2 SYGVQD (reference sequence). Trimming pared 5 bases from V and 8 bases from J, leaving 15 bases between. TCRs were sequenced from a few patients responding to pembrolizumab. The study's findings and limits: After pembrolizumab, tumor-resident clones rose rapidly, then generally contracted before radiologic responses.

Source: peripheral blood, taken 12 weeks after starting pembrolizumab. This TCR came from an adult with mismatch repair-deficient cancer. The chain links TRBV10-1 to TRBJ2-2; D is perhaps TRBD1 (6 bases). CDR3 bases: TGCGCCAGCAGTATATGGGACACCGAAGGGGAGCTGTTTTTT. It translates to CASSIWDTEGELFF.